A single sample gave rise to the 10 T cell receptor beta chains below, sequenced in a study of shared clonotypes between healthy human individuals. TCRdb keeps only in-frame clones here, not all; method: immunoSEQ multiplex PCR. The sample carries about 2.4 million clones, around nine tenths recorded once. Sequencing was done on a sample of naive CD4+ T cells sorted from blood. Indicated subset: CD45RA+ positively selected. These receptors all come from a young man in good health.

The chain couples TRBV5-1 to TRBJ1-1, with no clear D. V dropped 6 bases and J dropped 2 bases, with 11 bases sitting between them. The CDR3 contains 13 residues. Germline V CDR1 and CDR2: SGHRS, YFSETQ. The chain's CDR3 is CASMEGLNTEAFF. CDR3 sequence (DNA): TGCGCCAGCATGGAGGGCCTCAACACTGAAGCTTTCTTT.

Worth noting for this clone: This sample also contains other DNA sequences that code for the same CDR3. The chain couples TRBV7-2 to TRBJ2-5; D unresolved. CDR1 is SGHTA and CDR2 is FQGNSA in the germline V gene. Trimming removed 0 bases from V and 5 bases from J, with 4 bases in between. The length of the CDR3 is 12 residues. CDR3 DNA sequence: TGTGCCAGCAGCTTAGCATTGGAGACCCAGTACTTC. As protein: CASSLALETQYF.

This chain joins TRBV7-3 and TRBJ2-1; 7 nucleotides align to TRBD2. The CDR3 sequence is 12 residues long. Trimming cost V 3 bases and J 12 bases; bases outside gene matches: 5. The germline gives CDR1 SGHTA, CDR2 FQGTGA. CDR3 sequence (DNA): TGTGCCAGCAGCTTCCCGGGACTACCGCAGTTCTTC. It specifies CASSFPGLPQFF.

The V gene is TRBV19, the J gene TRBJ2-3; 7 bases map to TRBD1. This CDR3 has 16 amino acids. Germline V gene data show CDR1 as LNHDA and CDR2 as SQIVND (reference sequence). The trim removed 6 bases at V and 2 bases at J, leaving 11 bases unmatched. The CDR3 DNA follows: TGTGCCAGTAGCCTTGGCCGGGACAGAGACACAGATACGCAGTATTTT. Its protein product is CASSLGRDRDTDTQYF.

The rearrangement joins TRBV30 to TRBJ1-6; D is perhaps TRBD1 (5 bases). The CDR3 runs to 13 residues. CDR1 GTSNPN and CDR2 SVGIG come from the germline V gene (reference sequence). V was cut by 8 bases and J by 6 bases, with 14 bases left in between. Written as DNA, the CDR3 is TGTGCCGGAGGGACTCAAGGTAATTCACCCCTCCACTTT. It encodes CAGGTQGNSPLHF.

This chain joins TRBV5-1 and TRBJ2-5; D might be TRBD1 (6 bases). V shed 4 bases and J shed 1 base, with 11 bases lying between them. The CDR3 sequence is 14 residues long. Germline V CDR1 and CDR2: SGHRS, YFSETQ. CDR3 coding DNA: TGCGCCAGCAGCGTACAGGGATTCCAAGAGACCCAGTACTTC. Its translation is CASSVQGFQETQYF.

The V gene is TRBV5-4, the J gene TRBJ2-1; 10 bases align to TRBD1. Germline loops: CDR1 SGHNT, CDR2 YYREEE (reference sequence). The CDR3 sequence is 15 residues long. V lost 1 base and J lost 6; bases outside the gene matches: 4. The CDR3 DNA follows: TGTGCCAGCAGCTTGAGTTGGACAGGGGGCAATGAGCAGTTCTTC. It codes for CASSLSWTGGNEQFF.

The chain's CDR3 is CASRAGDYGYTF. The CDR3 DNA follows: TGTGCCAGCAGGGCTGGGGACTATGGCTACACCTTC. The rearrangement links TRBV7-9 to TRBJ1-2; D not certain. The CDR3 spans 12 residues. Germline V gives CDR1 SEHNR, CDR2 FQNEAQ (reference sequence). V was shortened by 6 bases and J by 3 bases, with 8 bases between the two germline ends. The full variable domain, completed using reference TRBV7-9 and TRBJ1-2, is DTGVSQNPRHKITKRGQNVTFRCDPISEHNRLYWYRQTLGQGPEFLTYFQNEAQLEKSRLLSDRFSAERPKGSFSTLEIQRTEQGDSAMYLCASRAGDYGYTFGSGTRLTVV.

The chain has TRBV19 and TRBJ1-2; tentatively, D is TRBD1 (5 bases). V lost 2 bases and J lost 6, with 13 bases in between. This CDR3 is built from 14 residues. Germline-derived CDR1 and CDR2 are LNHDA and SQIVND (reference sequence). For the CDR3, the DNA is TGTGCCAGTAGTATAAGCGGCAGGGCGAATGGCTACACCTTC. It is translated as CASSISGRANGYTF.

V is TRBV4-1 and J is TRBJ2-2; D is possibly TRBD2 (5 bases). This CDR3 contains 14 residues. Germline V gene sequence: CDR1 MGHRA, CDR2 YSYEKL. Trimming stripped 0 bases from V and 7 bases from J, with 9 bases between. The CDR3 protein is CASSQDGTSGELFF. The CDR3 DNA is TGCGCCAGCAGCCAAGATGGAACTAGCGGGGAGCTGTTTTTT.